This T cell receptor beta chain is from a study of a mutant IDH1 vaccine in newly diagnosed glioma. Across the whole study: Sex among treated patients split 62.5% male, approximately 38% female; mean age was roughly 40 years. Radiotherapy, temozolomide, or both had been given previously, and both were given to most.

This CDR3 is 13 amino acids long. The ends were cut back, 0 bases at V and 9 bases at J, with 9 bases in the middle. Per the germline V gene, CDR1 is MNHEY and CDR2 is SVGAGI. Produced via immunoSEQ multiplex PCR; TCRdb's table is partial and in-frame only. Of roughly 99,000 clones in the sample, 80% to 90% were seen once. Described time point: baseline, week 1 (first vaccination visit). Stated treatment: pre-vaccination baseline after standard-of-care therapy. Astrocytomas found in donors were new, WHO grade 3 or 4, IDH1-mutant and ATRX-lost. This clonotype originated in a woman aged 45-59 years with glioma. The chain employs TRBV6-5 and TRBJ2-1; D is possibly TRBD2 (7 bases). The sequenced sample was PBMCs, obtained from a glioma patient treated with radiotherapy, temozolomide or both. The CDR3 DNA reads TGTGCCAGCAGTTACTCGCGGGGGCCTGAGCAGTTCTTC. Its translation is CASSYSRGPEQFF.